This T cell receptor (beta chain) was documented in a study of blood T cells in healthy people across ages. Trimming took off 5 bases at V and 2 bases at J, with 13 bases between the two ends. CDR1 and CDR2 from the germline V gene are SGHTA and FQGNSA. The CDR3 spans 14 residues. No fewer than 7 million PBMCs went into each sample. Combining a sample-barcoded 5' primer with a J-beta primer mix, a second PCR ran for 7 to 11 cycles. TCRdb re-analysed the 5' RACE reads in MiXCR, keeping a single row per CDR3 protein. The sample includes roughly 900,000 distinct CDR3 sequences, around 46% of them seen just once.

This sequence was found in a young man in good health. V usage is TRBV7-2 and J usage is TRBJ2-7; unclear D gene. Material for sequencing was blood. The CDR3 spells CASSPLTQAYEQYF. The CDR3 region has the DNA TGTGCCAGCAGCCCGTTGACCCAGGCCTACGAGCAGTACTTC.